Below, 26 T cell receptor beta chains from the same sample are listed, as sequenced in a study of shared clonotypes between healthy human individuals. The naive CD8 fraction comprised CD45RO-negative cells positively selected for CCR7 and excluded terminally differentiated effector memory CD45RA+ cells. Data came from immunoSEQ multiplex PCR; TCRdb stores just in-frame clones and leaves some out. Among about 2.2 million clones listed, 85% to 95% were seen once. Sequenced material: naive CD8+ T cells from PBMCs. These receptors were taken from a man between 18 and 29 years old in good health. Some clones in this sample may be carry-over from other donors' samples.

The V and J genes are TRBV19 and TRBJ1-5, with 7 bases aligning to TRBD1. V was pared by 7 bases and J by 3 bases, with 3 bases of the junction left unmatched. The CDR3 is 13 residues long. Germline assignment: CDR1 LNHDA and CDR2 SQIVND (reference sequence). The CDR3 region is CASNRGDNQPQHF. DNA for the CDR3: TGTGCCAGTAACAGGGGTGACAATCAGCCCCAGCATTTT.

V and J are TRBV28 and TRBJ1-2; D may be TRBD1 (5 bases). This CDR3 comprises 14 residues. The germline V gene has CDR1 MDHEN and CDR2 SYDVKM. Trimming shortened V by 7 bases and J by 4 bases, and 16 bases separated the two germline ends. CDR3: CASTLKGDAYGYTF. The CDR3 DNA reads TGTGCCAGCACCCTCAAAGGGGACGCCTATGGCTACACCTTC.

The gene calls are TRBV19 and TRBJ2-4; D is uncertain. Germline assignment: CDR1 LNHDA and CDR2 SQIVND (reference sequence). Trimming took 8 bases from V and 0 from J, leaving 5 bases between them. The CDR3 is 12 amino acids. The CDR3 bases are TGTGCCAGTTCGTTAGCCAAAAACATTCAGTACTTC. Encoded protein: CASSLAKNIQYF.

The rearrangement links TRBV14 to TRBJ2-1, with D hard to call. CDR3 size: 13 residues. Germline V gene sequence: CDR1 SGHDN, CDR2 FVKESK. V was trimmed by 3 bases and J by 10 bases, leaving 13 bases between them. CDR3 residues: CASSQTRTGEQFF. The CDR3 DNA is TGTGCCAGCAGCCAGACACGGACGGGCGAGCAGTTCTTC.

The gene calls are TRBV1 and TRBJ2-1; the DNA was not compared with TRBD2, the D call given in the table. TRBV1 is a pseudogene locus. The CDR3 is 17 residues long. CDR3 DNA sequence: TGCACCAGCAGCCAAGTGTTGCCGACGCGGGAGGTAGATGAGCAGTTCTTC. Residues: CTSSQVLPTREVDEQFF.

The chain uses TRBV5-4 and TRBJ1-2, with TRBD1 as a possible D gene (5 bases). Per germline, CDR1 SGHNT and CDR2 YYREEE (reference sequence). V shed 4 bases and J shed 3 bases, with 13 bases lying between them. This CDR3 contains 14 residues. The CDR3 sequence is CASSPGTEYYGYTF. CDR3 nucleotides: TGTGCCAGCAGCCCGGGGACCGAATACTATGGCTACACCTTC. Full variable domain (rest looked up from reference TRBV5-4 and TRBJ1-2): ETGVTQSPTHLIKTRGQQVTLRCSSQSGHNTVSWYQQALGQGPQFIFQYYREEENGRGNFPPRFSGLQFPNYSSELNVNALELDDSALYLCASSPGTEYYGYTFGSGTRLTVV.

The genes are TRBV29-1 and TRBJ1-2; 7 bases are shared with TRBD1. In germline, CDR1 is SQVTM, CDR2 ANQGSEA. The CDR3 length is 12 residues. With V trimmed by 7 bases and J by 4 bases, 6 bases remained unmatched. The CDR3 sequence: CSAGTELYGYTF. CDR3 DNA: TGCAGCGCGGGGACAGAACTCTATGGCTACACCTTC.

Concerning this clone: Relative to the germline gene, one junction end is altered; a read error may explain this. The chain combines TRBV18 with TRBJ2-2; 11 nucleotides match TRBD2. Germline-derived CDR1 and CDR2 are KGHSH and LQKENI. The CDR3 has 18 residues. In nucleotides, the CDR3 is TGTGCCACCTCACCCCCTAGCGGGAGGTTGTTGGCCACCGGGGAGCTGTTTTTT. Translated, it gives CATSPPSGRLLATGELFF.

The chain uses TRBV27 and TRBJ2-5; TRBD2 aligns across 14 bases. Trimming removed 4 bases from V and 6 bases from J; junction bases left unmatched: 4. Germline V gene lookup returns CDR1 MNHEY and CDR2 SMNVEV (reference sequence). The CDR3 runs to 15 residues. The CDR3 spells CASSSTSGRGQTQYF. The CDR3 bases are TGTGCCAGCAGTTCGACTAGCGGGAGGGGGCAGACCCAGTACTTC.

V and J are TRBV11-2 and TRBJ2-3, with TRBD1 identical over 9 bases. The CDR3 consists of 17 residues. Per the germline V gene, CDR1 is SGHAT and CDR2 is FQNNGV. The junction had 12 bases not matched to a gene; V was cut back by 3 bases and J by 5 bases. The CDR3 sequence is CASSFPGGQGDRDTQYF. The CDR3 bases are TGTGCCAGCAGCTTTCCTGGGGGACAGGGAGATCGAGATACGCAGTATTTT.

The CDR3 region has the DNA TGTGCCAGCAGTTTTGGTACAGGGCCGTACGAGCAGTACTTC. Translated, it gives CASSFGTGPYEQYF. V usage is TRBV28 and J usage is TRBJ2-7; perhaps TRBD1 as D (6 bases). Germline CDR1 is MDHEN and CDR2 is SYDVKM. The CDR3 contains 14 residues. V was shortened by 3 bases and J by 4 bases, with 13 bases between the two germline ends.

J is TRBJ2-2 and V is TRBV5-1, with D perhaps TRBD1 (5 bases). Germline V gene sequence: CDR1 SGHRS, CDR2 YFSETQ. The CDR3 extends over 14 amino acids. Trimming left V 4 bases short and J 5 bases short, with 12 bases between. The CDR3 bases are TGCGCCAGCAGCCCACAGGAGCGAACCGGGGAGCTGTTTTTT. Translated: CASSPQERTGELFF.

In this sample, this clone turned up once. V and J are TRBV2 and TRBJ1-2; 7 nucleotides match TRBD1. The germline CDR1 and CDR2 sequences are SNHLY and FYNNEI. Trimming removed 6 bases from V and 4 bases from J; junction bases left unmatched: 11. The CDR3 is 15 amino acids. The DNA for the CDR3 is TGTGCCAGCAGGAAGGGACAGAGTTCGTTCTATGGCTACACCTTC. The encoded protein is CASRKGQSSFYGYTF.

This rearrangement joins TRBV9 to TRBJ2-1; 7 bases match TRBD1. Losses at the gene ends were 3 bases for V and 3 bases for J; bases not matched to a gene: 9. Germline V lookup: CDR1 SGDLS, CDR2 YYNGEE. The CDR3 contains 16 residues. CDR3 bases: TGTGCCAGCAGCGGCTACCGGGACAGAAGCTACAATGAGCAGTTCTTC. It is translated as CASSGYRDRSYNEQFF.

The gene calls are TRBV7-9 and TRBJ2-7; D is possibly TRBD2 (6 bases). The germline gives CDR1 SEHNR, CDR2 FQNEAQ (reference sequence). The CDR3 contains 13 residues. V lost 5 bases to trimming and J lost 2 bases, with 10 bases between them. CDR3 sequence reads: CASSRDSAYEQYF. For the CDR3, the DNA is TGTGCCAGCAGCAGGGACTCTGCCTACGAGCAGTACTTC.

This chain links TRBV9 with TRBJ2-7; maybe TRBD2 (6 bases). Trimming stripped 0 bases from V and 3 bases from J, with 16 bases between. This CDR3 has 16 residues. CDR1 and CDR2 from the germline V gene are SGDLS and YYNGEE. CDR3 region: CASSVGSAGPIYEQYF. CDR3 sequence (DNA): TGTGCCAGCAGCGTAGGGTCGGCGGGACCAATCTACGAGCAGTACTTC.

This chain joins TRBV6-5 and TRBJ2-3, with 9 bases fitting TRBD1. Trimming removed 6 bases from V and 5 bases from J; junction bases left unmatched: 9. This CDR3 has 15 amino acids. Germline V CDR1 and CDR2: MNHEY, SVGAGI. DNA of the CDR3: TGTGCCAGCAGAACCGGGACAGGGAGGGTAGATACGCAGTATTTT. Translating gives CASRTGTGRVDTQYF.

This rearrangement joins TRBV27 to TRBJ1-1; D gene uncertain. Germline V gives CDR1 MNHEY, CDR2 SMNVEV (reference sequence). This CDR3 comprises 13 residues. The germline V and J ends were trimmed by 8 bases and 1 base, with 11 bases remaining between them. The CDR3 DNA reads as TGTGCCAGCGCGCGCAACCCGAACACTGAAGCTTTCTTT. Protein: CASARNPNTEAFF.

This clone was picked up one time. V and J are TRBV2 and TRBJ2-7; a possible D gene is TRBD1 (6 bases). Germline values: CDR1 SNHLY, CDR2 FYNNEI. The CDR3 totals 14 residues. Trimming removed 3 bases from V and 7 bases from J, with 16 bases in between. The CDR3 coding sequence is TGTGCCAGCAGTGAGGTCAGGGGTAGATCTGAGCAGTACTTC. Its protein is CASSEVRGRSEQYF.

J is TRBJ1-5 and V is TRBV28, with a tentative D call TRBD1 (5 bases). Trimming removed 5 bases at V and 5 bases at J, with 19 bases between. Germline CDR1 MDHEN, CDR2 SYDVKM. This CDR3 has 16 residues. CDR3 DNA: TGTGCCAGCAGTATCATCTCAGGGCGATTGGATCAGCCCCAGCATTTT. It codes for CASSIISGRLDQPQHF.

V gene TRBV13 combines with J gene TRBJ2-1; 8 nucleotides align to TRBD1. The V gene's germline CDR1 is PRHDT and CDR2 FYEKMQ (reference sequence). The V gene end was trimmed by 0 bases and the J gene end by 8 bases; junction bases not matched to a gene: 9. The CDR3 contains 16 residues. CDR3 sequence (DNA): TGTGCCAGCAGCTTAGGCCGGCAGGGGGCAGGCGATGAGCAGTTCTTC. Translation: CASSLGRQGAGDEQFF.

The chain joins TRBV27 to TRBJ2-7; 9 nucleotides align to TRBD2. Germline CDR1 MNHEY, CDR2 SMNVEV (reference sequence). The CDR3 runs 16 residues. Trimming at V came to 6 bases and at J to 0 bases, leaving 9 bases not matched to a gene. CDR3 DNA sequence: TGTGCCAGCAGCCCCATCCTTAGCGGGAGCTCCTACGAGCAGTACTTC. Amino acid sequence: CASSPILSGSSYEQYF.

V and J are TRBV10-3 and TRBJ2-7, with D perhaps matching TRBD2 (6 bases). The CDR3 runs 16 residues. The germline CDR1 and CDR2 sequences are ENHRY and SYGVKD. Deletions cut 3 bases from V and 5 bases from J, with 20 bases between. CDR3 in amino acids: CAISDLATANLHEQYF. As DNA, the CDR3 is TGTGCCATCAGTGACCTAGCGACCGCTAACCTACACGAGCAGTACTTC.

V usage is TRBV28 and J usage is TRBJ1-2; TRBD1 agrees at 7 bases. The CDR3 contains 17 residues. Germline assignment: CDR1 MDHEN and CDR2 SYDVKM. The trim removed 5 bases at V and 0 bases at J, leaving 12 bases unmatched. The CDR3 DNA follows: TGTGCCAGCAGTCCCACTGCAGGGGGGGTAACTAACTATGGCTACACCTTC. It is translated as CASSPTAGGVTNYGYTF.

The chain couples TRBV4-3 to TRBJ2-1; D is perhaps TRBD2 (6 bases). Trimming removed 0 bases at V and 2 bases at J, with 14 bases between. In germline, CDR1 is LGHNA, CDR2 YSLEER. CDR3 size: 17 residues. The CDR3 DNA sequence: TGCGCCAGCAGCCAAGAAAGTGCCGGGAGAACCTACAATGAGCAGTTCTTC. It is translated as CASSQESAGRTYNEQFF.

As to this clone: Other DNA sequences of this sample code for an identical CDR3. CDR3 bases: TGTGCCAGCAGTTCCGGGACGGGGAATCAGCCCCAGCATTTT. Translation: CASSSGTGNQPQHF. The chain is built from TRBV28 and TRBJ1-5, with TRBD1 as a possible D gene (5 bases). Trimming stripped 4 bases from V and 4 bases from J, with 11 bases between. The CDR3 is 14 amino acids. Per germline, CDR1 MDHEN and CDR2 SYDVKM.